A single sample gave rise to the 8 T cell receptor beta chains below, sequenced in a study of shared clonotypes between healthy human individuals (dated by TCRdb to 2019 to 2021). Library preparation employed the immunoSEQ multiplex PCR assay. As stored in TCRdb, this immuneACCESS dataset retains in-frame rearrangements with V and J assigned. A fraction of the clones does not appear; measured against another copy, unresolved V genes explain less than half of the discrepancy, and the remainder lacks a known reason. The sample table contains some 580,000 clones; only one count was recorded for around 97% of them. The leading ten clones occupy approximately 0.057% of the sample. The sample consisted of naive CD4+ T cells sorted from blood. The cell subset or site label on this specimen signifies: CD45RA+ positively selected. All receptors come from a woman aged 25 to 45 in good health.

This chain uses TRBV2 with TRBJ2-7; possibly TRBD1 for D (5 bases). Per germline, CDR1 SNHLY and CDR2 FYNNEI. The CDR3 has 15 amino acids. Deletions cut 1 base from V and 2 bases from J, with 12 bases between. CDR3 DNA: TGTGCCAGCAGTGAAGGTTCAGGGTTTCCCTACGAGCAGTACTTC. Protein: CASSEGSGFPYEQYF.

The V call is TRBV4-1, the J call TRBJ2-7; 8 bases fit TRBD1. Germline V CDR1 and CDR2: MGHRA, YSYEKL. This CDR3 has 14 amino acids. The ends lost 0 bases at V and 4 bases at J; junction bases unmatched: 2. CDR3 sequence (DNA): TGCGCCAGCAGCCAAGAATACAGGGGGTACGAGCAGTACTTC. This translates into CASSQEYRGYEQYF.

The CDR3 loop reads CASSRFRQTEAFF. The CDR3, as DNA: TGTGCCAGCAGCCGATTTAGGCAAACTGAAGCTTTCTTT. V is TRBV5-8 and J is TRBJ1-1; unclear D gene. The germline CDR1 and CDR2 sequences are SGHTS and YDEGEE. The CDR3 is made up of 13 amino acids. The V end was cut by 4 bases, the J end by 5 bases, with 12 bases between.

V and J are TRBV5-4 and TRBJ1-6; D remains ambiguous. The CDR3 is 14 residues long. Germline CDR1 reads SGHNT; CDR2 reads YYREEE (reference sequence). V dropped 2 bases and J dropped 3 bases, with 6 bases sitting between them. This chain's CDR3 is CASSFGGYNSPLHF. CDR3 nucleotide sequence: TGTGCCAGCAGCTTTGGCGGCTATAATTCACCCCTCCACTTT.

This rearrangement joins TRBV28 to TRBJ1-5; a weak D match, TRBD1 (5 bases). The CDR3 spans 15 residues. Trimming cost V 4 bases and J 5 bases, with 15 bases left between them. Looked up from germline, CDR1 is MDHEN and CDR2 is SYDVKM. For the CDR3, the DNA is TGTGCCAGCAGTTATGGGGGAGACAGCGATCAGCCCCAGCATTTT. This encodes CASSYGGDSDQPQHF.

The CDR3 region is CSVTRSYNEQFF. CDR3 coding DNA: TGCAGCGTTACGCGTTCATACAATGAGCAGTTCTTC. This chain uses TRBV29-1 with TRBJ2-1; D call uncertain. Germline CDR1 and CDR2: SQVTM and ANQGSEA. CDR3 length: 12 amino acids. Trimming stripped 5 bases from V and 4 bases from J, with 9 bases between.

The CDR3 DNA is TGTGCCACCAGCAGAGACCCCCCGGGACTAGCGGGAGGGCCTAATACGCAGTATTTT. This gives the protein CATSRDPPGLAGGPNTQYF. The chain is built from TRBV15 and TRBJ2-3; 16 nucleotides align to TRBD2. The J segment lost 7 bases and the V segment lost 0 bases, leaving 10 bases of the junction unmatched. CDR3 length equals 19 residues. Per the germline V gene, CDR1 is LNHNV and CDR2 is YYDKDF (reference sequence).

J is TRBJ2-1 and V is TRBV28; 10 nucleotides align to TRBD1. V trimming: 8 bases; J trimming: 14 bases; junction bases outside the gene matches: 9. CDR1 is MDHEN, CDR2 SYDVKM, per germline. This CDR3 contains 12 residues. CDR3 DNA sequence: TGTGCCAGCCGAACGACAGGGGGCAAGGAGTTCTTC. Amino acids: CASRTTGGKEFF.